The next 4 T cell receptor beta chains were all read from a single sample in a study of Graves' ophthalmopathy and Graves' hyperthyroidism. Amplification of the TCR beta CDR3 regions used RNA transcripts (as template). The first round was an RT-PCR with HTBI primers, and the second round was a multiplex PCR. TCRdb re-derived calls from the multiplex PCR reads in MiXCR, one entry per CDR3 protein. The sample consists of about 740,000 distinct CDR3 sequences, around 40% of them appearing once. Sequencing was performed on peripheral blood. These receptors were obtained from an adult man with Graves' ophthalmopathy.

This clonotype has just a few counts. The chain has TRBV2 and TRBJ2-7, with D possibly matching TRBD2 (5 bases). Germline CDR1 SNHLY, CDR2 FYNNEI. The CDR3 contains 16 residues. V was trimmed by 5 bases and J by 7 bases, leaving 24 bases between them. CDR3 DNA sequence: TGTGCCAGCAGTCCACCTCGGGCGGTAGGAGGTGGAGAGCAGTACTTC. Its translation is CASSPPRAVGGGEQYF.

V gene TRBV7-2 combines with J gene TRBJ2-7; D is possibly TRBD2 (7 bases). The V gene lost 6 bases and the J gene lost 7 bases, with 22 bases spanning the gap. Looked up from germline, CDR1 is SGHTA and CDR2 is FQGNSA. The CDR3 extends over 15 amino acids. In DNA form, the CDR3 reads TGTGCCAGCAGGCGCCCCGGGGGGCGCTTGGGTGAGCAGTACTTC. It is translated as CASRRPGGRLGEQYF.

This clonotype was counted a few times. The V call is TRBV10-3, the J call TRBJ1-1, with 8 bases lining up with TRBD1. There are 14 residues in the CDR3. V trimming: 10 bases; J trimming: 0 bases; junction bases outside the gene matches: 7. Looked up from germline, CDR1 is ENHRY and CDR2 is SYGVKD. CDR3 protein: CATRQGTLNTEAFF. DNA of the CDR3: TGTGCCACCAGACAGGGGACCTTGAACACTGAAGCTTTCTTT.

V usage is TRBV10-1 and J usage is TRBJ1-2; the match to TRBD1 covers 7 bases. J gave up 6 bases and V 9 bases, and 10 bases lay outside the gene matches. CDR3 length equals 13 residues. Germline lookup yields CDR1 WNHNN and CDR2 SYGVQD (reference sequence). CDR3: CASDPGQVHGYTF. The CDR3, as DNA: TGCGCCAGTGACCCCGGACAGGTCCATGGCTACACCTTC.